This entry lists 17 T cell receptor beta chains sequenced from one sample in a study of control samples from healthy donors and cancer patients (dated by TCRdb to the early 2020s). Library creation used the immunoSEQ multiplex PCR assay. The clones in this table, taken by TCRdb from immuneACCESS, are in-frame only. Not every clone is retained; where verified, under half of the shortfall comes from an unresolved V gene, and the cause of the rest is unknown. The table for this sample lists some 120,000 clones; under 95% of them were counted only once. The biggest ten clones account for about 9% of the sample. Sequencing was performed on blood. The receptors shown here come from a man aged 18 to 30 in good health.

The table lists this clone with a few counts. The gene calls are TRBV19 and TRBJ1-4; no firm D call. Looked up from germline, CDR1 is LNHDA and CDR2 is SQIVND (reference sequence). Trimming left V 9 bases short and J 4 bases short, with 18 bases between. The CDR3 is 15 residues long. DNA of the CDR3: TGTGCCAGCAGGTCGAACGACGGACTTAATGAAAAACTGTTTTTT. This codes for CASRSNDGLNEKLFF.

This chain connects TRBV6-1 to TRBJ1-2; D not certain. The germline CDR1 and CDR2 sequences are MNHNS and SASEGT. The V end lost 3 bases, the J end lost 0 bases, and 5 bases lay between the germline ends. This CDR3 region has 13 residues. The CDR3 loop reads CASSEGTNYGYTF. The DNA for the CDR3 is TGTGCCAGCAGTGAGGGGACTAACTATGGCTACACCTTC.

In its sample, this clone was seen a few times. This chain connects TRBV30 to TRBJ2-7; 9 bases align to TRBD1. V was pared by 4 bases and J by 2 bases, with 3 bases of the junction left unmatched. CDR3 length: 13 residues. Germline V gene lookup returns CDR1 GTSNPN and CDR2 SVGIG (reference sequence). The CDR3 nucleotides are TGTGCCTGGACCGGGACAGGGACCTACGAGCAGTACTTC. Translation: CAWTGTGTYEQYF.

V gene TRBV12-5 combines with J gene TRBJ2-3; D might be TRBD1 (5 bases). CDR1 is LGHNT, CDR2 FRNRAP, per germline. Trimming left V 7 bases short and J 2 bases short, with 31 bases between. The CDR3 consists of 20 residues. The CDR3 nucleotides are TGTGCTAGTGATTTCCGACCAAGGGGCGGAATTAAAAAAACCACAGATACGCAGTATTTT. It yields the protein CASDFRPRGGIKKTTDTQYF.

This clone has more than one count but fewer than ten. This CDR3 reads CASSRIGTDNEKLFF. Written as DNA, the CDR3 is TGTGCCAGCAGCCGTATCGGGACGGATAATGAAAAACTGTTTTTT. V usage is TRBV7-6 and J usage is TRBJ1-4; D is perhaps TRBD1 (5 bases). The CDR3 totals 15 residues. The germline V gene encodes CDR1 SGHVS and CDR2 FNYEAQ. Trimming took off 5 bases at V and 4 bases at J, with 14 bases between the two ends.

The chain recombines TRBV2 with TRBJ1-6; 7 nucleotides line up with TRBD1. The V gene end was trimmed by 5 bases and the J gene end by 4 bases; junction bases not matched to a gene: 5. Germline CDR1 and CDR2: SNHLY and FYNNEI. The CDR3 sequence is 15 residues long. CDR3 sequence reads: CASSRAGQYNSPLHF. Written as DNA, the CDR3 is TGTGCCAGCAGTCGCGCGGGACAGTATAATTCACCCCTCCACTTT.

J is TRBJ1-5 and V is TRBV12-5, with D perhaps TRBD1 (5 bases). Between the trimmed V and J ends, which lost 5 bases and 5 bases, there was a span of 13 bases. The length of the CDR3 is 14 residues. Germline V gene lookup returns CDR1 LGHNT and CDR2 FRNRAP. The CDR3 reads CASGPADTHQPQHF. Here the CDR3 DNA reads TGTGCTAGTGGTCCGGCGGACACTCATCAGCCCCAGCATTTT.

The chain uses TRBV10-1 and TRBJ1-1; D call uncertain. Germline V gene data show CDR1 as WNHNN and CDR2 as SYGVQD (reference sequence). The CDR3 has 15 residues. Deletions cut 0 bases from V and 4 bases from J, with 12 bases between. CDR3 in DNA: TGCGCCAGCAGTGAGTCTTTGAGGGAAGGCACTGAAGCTTTCTTT. Its translation is CASSESLREGTEAFF.

This sequence joins TRBV3-1 (or the pseudogene TRBV3-2) and TRBJ1-3; D remains unclear. V lost 4 bases and J 0 bases, leaving 4 bases between the germline ends. The CDR3 is 13 residues long. CDR1 and CDR2 (germline): LGHDT, YNNKEL (reference sequence). CDR3 in DNA: TGTGCCAGCAGCCCGCCCTCTGGAAACACCATATATTTT. Translated, it gives CASSPPSGNTIYF.

Comments on this clone: The same CDR3 is also encoded by other DNA sequences in this sample. The chain couples TRBV30 to TRBJ2-3; D not resolved. Germline CDR1 reads GTSNPN; CDR2 reads SVGIG (reference sequence). This CDR3 comprises 11 residues. V was cut by 0 bases and J by 6 bases, with 4 bases left in between. In DNA form, the CDR3 reads TGTGCCTGGAGTGTGAGCGATACGCAGTATTTT. It is translated as CAWSVSDTQYF.

This rearrangement joins TRBV5-1 to TRBJ2-3; 11 bases align to TRBD2. This CDR3 is built from 16 residues. Per germline, CDR1 SGHRS and CDR2 YFSETQ. V dropped 4 bases and J dropped 2; count of bases not matched to a gene: 6. CDR3 loop: CASSTALAGVTDTQYF. The CDR3 bases are TGCGCCAGCAGCACCGCACTAGCGGGGGTCACAGATACGCAGTATTTT.

This chain joins TRBV7-9 and TRBJ2-7; D is unclear. Germline V gene sequence: CDR1 SEHNR, CDR2 FQNEAQ (reference sequence). Trimming shortened V by 5 bases and J by 4 bases, and 9 bases separated the two germline ends. The CDR3 covers 12 residues. The CDR3 loop is CASSRQEYEQYF. CDR3 in DNA: TGTGCCAGCAGCAGGCAGGAATACGAGCAGTACTTC.

The chain recombines TRBV7-9 with TRBJ2-2; perhaps TRBD1 as D (6 bases). The CDR3 spans 16 residues. The V end lost 1 base, the J end lost 0 bases, and 9 bases lay between the germline ends. Germline V gene sequence: CDR1 SEHNR, CDR2 FQNEAQ (reference sequence). The CDR3 DNA is TGTGCCAGCAGCTTAGATCCAGGGGCGAACACCGGGGAGCTGTTTTTT. This codes for CASSLDPGANTGELFF.

This rearrangement joins TRBV5-6 to TRBJ2-7, with D hard to call. This CDR3 contains 13 residues. Germline CDR1 reads SGHDT; CDR2 reads YYEEEE. Trimming stripped 0 bases from V and 4 bases from J, with 8 bases between. DNA of the CDR3: TGTGCCAGCAGCTTGGAGGGTTCTTACGAGCAGTACTTC. Amino acid sequence: CASSLEGSYEQYF.

The CDR3, as DNA: TGTGCCAGCAGCCAACGCGCGAGACGGGGCGGAGAGACCCAGTACTTC. Protein: CASSQRARRGGETQYF. The rearrangement links TRBV5-6 to TRBJ2-5, with D perhaps assigned TRBD1 or TRBD2 (5 bases each). The V and J ends lost 4 bases and 4 bases respectively, with 20 bases between them. There are 16 residues in the CDR3. CDR1 SGHDT and CDR2 YYEEEE come from the germline V gene.

The rearrangement uses TRBV9 and TRBJ2-3, with TRBD2 identical over 9 bases. The CDR3 has 16 amino acids. The junction had 3 bases not matched to a gene; V was cut back by 0 bases and J by 1 base. CDR1 is SGDLS, CDR2 YYNGEE, per germline. The CDR3 DNA is TGTGCCAGCAGCGTAGTGTCTAGCGGGGGCACAGATACGCAGTATTTT. Its protein is CASSVVSSGGTDTQYF.

The V call is TRBV7-3, the J call TRBJ2-3; TRBD2 is a possible D gene (6 bases). Germline V lookup: CDR1 SGHTA, CDR2 FQGTGA. V was clipped by 2 bases and J by 0 bases, with 9 bases between them. The CDR3 loop spans 15 amino acids. The chain's CDR3 is CASSLYGGSTDTQYF. The DNA of the CDR3 is TGTGCCAGCAGCTTATACGGGGGTAGCACAGATACGCAGTATTTT.